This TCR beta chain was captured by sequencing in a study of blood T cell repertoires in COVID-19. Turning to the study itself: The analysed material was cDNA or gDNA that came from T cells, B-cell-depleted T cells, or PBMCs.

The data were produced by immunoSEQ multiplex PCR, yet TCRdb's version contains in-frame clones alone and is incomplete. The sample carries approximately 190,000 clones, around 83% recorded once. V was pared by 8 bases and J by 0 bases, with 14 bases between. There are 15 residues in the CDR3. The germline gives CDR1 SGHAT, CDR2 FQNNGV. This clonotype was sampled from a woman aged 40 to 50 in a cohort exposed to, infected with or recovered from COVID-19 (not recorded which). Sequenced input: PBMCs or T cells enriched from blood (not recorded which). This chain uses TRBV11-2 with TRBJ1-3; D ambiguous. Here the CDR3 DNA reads TGTGCCAGCGCTGTGAGATTCGCCTCTGGAAACACCATATATTTT. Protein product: CASAVRFASGNTIYF.